This is a list of T cell receptor beta chains from one sample in a study of cytomegalovirus exposure and HLA in healthy donors. Produced via immunoSEQ multiplex PCR; TCRdb's table is partial and in-frame only. The table records 50,000 to 65,000 clones, roughly 80% of them present only once. Sequences were obtained from PBMCs. These receptors all stem from a woman aged 40-49 years in good health and CMV-seropositive. Both conserved end residues are part of each CDR3. The order of the fields is J gene, clone size, V gene, D gene, CDR3 protein, CDR3 DNA. D genes are given only for firm matches. Size is stated for part of the rows, as once, few or many counts, or as a class when the clone is expanded.

j_gene: TRBJ2-6; abundance: -; v_gene: TRBV18; d_gene: TRBD1; CDR3aa: CASSRGQVNSGANVLTF; CDR3nt: TGTGCCAGCTCACGGGGACAGGTGAACTCTGGGGCCAACGTCCTGACTTTC
j_gene: TRBJ2-1; abundance: -; v_gene: TRBV18; d_gene: TRBD1; CDR3aa: CASSPRDRDNEQFF; CDR3nt: TGTGCCAGCTCACCCCGGGACAGGGACAATGAGCAGTTCTTC
j_gene: TRBJ2-7; abundance: -; v_gene: TRBV5-1; d_gene: TRBD1; CDR3aa: CASTFSSSGQGNYEQYF; CDR3nt: TGCGCCAGCACGTTCAGCTCCTCGGGACAGGGGAATTACGAGCAGTACTTC
j_gene: TRBJ2-7; abundance: once; v_gene: TRBV25-1; d_gene: TRBD1; CDR3aa: CASSVTGTGHEQYF; CDR3nt: TGTGCCAGCAGTGTTACCGGGACAGGGCACGAGCAGTACTTC
j_gene: TRBJ1-2; abundance: -; v_gene: TRBV6-5; d_gene: -; CDR3aa: CASSPQAYGYTF; CDR3nt: TGTGCCAGCAGTCCACAGGCTTATGGCTACACCTTC
j_gene: TRBJ2-1; abundance: -; v_gene: TRBV9; d_gene: TRBD2; CDR3aa: CASSVTLAGGNEQFF; CDR3nt: TGTGCCAGCAGCGTAACACTAGCGGGGGGGAATGAGCAGTTCTTC
j_gene: TRBJ1-6; abundance: few; v_gene: TRBV2; d_gene: -; CDR3aa: CASRGTGSPLHF; CDR3nt: TGTGCCAGCAGGGGAACAGGATCACCCCTCCACTTT
j_gene: TRBJ1-2; abundance: -; v_gene: TRBV7-9; d_gene: TRBD1; CDR3aa: CASSSGTGLGDGYTF; CDR3nt: TGTGCCAGCAGCTCCGGGACAGGGCTGGGCGATGGCTACACCTTC
j_gene: TRBJ2-3; abundance: -; v_gene: TRBV5-4; d_gene: -; CDR3aa: CASSLGSLRGTDTQYF; CDR3nt: TGTGCCAGCAGCTTGGGCAGCCTTAGGGGGACAGATACGCAGTATTTT
j_gene: TRBJ2-1; abundance: -; v_gene: TRBV5-1; d_gene: -; CDR3aa: CASSIIRGSNNEQFF; CDR3nt: TGCGCCAGCAGCATAATCCGGGGGAGTAACAATGAGCAGTTCTTC
j_gene: TRBJ1-5; abundance: -; v_gene: TRBV5-1; d_gene: -; CDR3aa: CASSLVAGVQPQHF; CDR3nt: TGCGCCAGCAGCTTGGTGGCAGGGGTTCAGCCCCAGCATTTT
j_gene: TRBJ1-1; abundance: -; v_gene: TRBV7-2; d_gene: TRBD1; CDR3aa: CASSLVGTGVPEAFF; CDR3nt: TGTGCCAGCAGCTTAGTAGGGACAGGGGTCCCTGAAGCTTTCTTT
j_gene: TRBJ1-1; abundance: -; v_gene: TRBV6-5; d_gene: -; CDR3aa: CASSSATEYMNTEAFF; CDR3nt: TGTGCCAGCAGTTCGGCAACAGAGTACATGAACACTGAAGCTTTCTTT
j_gene: TRBJ2-2; abundance: -; v_gene: TRBV7-6; d_gene: TRBD1; CDR3aa: CASSLLGQGADTGELFF; CDR3nt: TGTGCCAGCAGCTTACTTGGACAGGGGGCGGACACCGGGGAGCTGTTTTTT
j_gene: TRBJ1-1; abundance: -; v_gene: TRBV5-6; d_gene: -; CDR3aa: CASSLGAGAMVNTEAFF; CDR3nt: TGTGCCAGCAGCTTGGGGGCAGGGGCCATGGTGAACACTGAAGCTTTCTTT
j_gene: TRBJ1-1; abundance: -; v_gene: TRBV6-1; d_gene: -; CDR3aa: CASSPGEHTEAFF; CDR3nt: TGTGCCAGCAGTCCGGGGGAGCACACTGAAGCTTTCTTT
j_gene: TRBJ1-4; abundance: once; v_gene: TRBV6-1; d_gene: -; CDR3aa: CASSVEQGIGKLFF; CDR3nt: TGTGCCAGCAGCGTCGAGCAGGGAATAGGGAAACTGTTTTTT
j_gene: TRBJ2-7; abundance: -; v_gene: TRBV5-6; d_gene: TRBD1; CDR3aa: CASSLGTGVYEQYF; CDR3nt: TGTGCCAGCAGCTTGGGGACAGGGGTTTACGAGCAGTACTTC
j_gene: TRBJ2-3; abundance: -; v_gene: TRBV5-4; d_gene: TRBD2; CDR3aa: CASSSTSAGPAQYF; CDR3nt: TGTGCCAGCAGCTCGACTTCAGCGGGGCCCGCGCAGTATTTT
j_gene: TRBJ2-1; abundance: -; v_gene: TRBV11-2; d_gene: TRBD1; CDR3aa: CASSLGQNNEQFF; CDR3nt: TGTGCCAGCAGCCTGGGACAGAACAATGAGCAGTTCTTC
j_gene: TRBJ2-3; abundance: -; v_gene: TRBV6-4; d_gene: -; CDR3aa: CASSVRDTDTQYF; CDR3nt: TGTGCCAGCAGTGTCCGGGACACAGATACGCAGTATTTT
j_gene: TRBJ1-1; abundance: -; v_gene: TRBV21-1; d_gene: -; CDR3aa: CASSRTGGSKSKRKNTEAFF; CDR3nt: TGTGCCAGCAGCAGGACAGGGGGCTCGAAGAGTAAGAGGAAGAACACTGAAGCTTTCTTT
j_gene: TRBJ2-7; abundance: -; v_gene: TRBV9; d_gene: TRBD1; CDR3aa: CASSVEGWTGSEQYF; CDR3nt: TGTGCCAGCAGCGTAGAGGGCTGGACAGGTTCCGAGCAGTACTTC
j_gene: TRBJ2-4; abundance: -; v_gene: TRBV27; d_gene: -; CDR3aa: CASSRREGDIQYF; CDR3nt: TGTGCCAGCAGTCGCAGGGAAGGGGACATTCAGTACTTC
j_gene: TRBJ2-5; abundance: -; v_gene: TRBV4-2; d_gene: -; CDR3aa: CASSLALGRETQYF; CDR3nt: TGTGCCAGCAGCCTTGCGCTGGGGCGAGAGACCCAGTACTTC
j_gene: TRBJ1-6; abundance: once; v_gene: TRBV4-1; d_gene: -; CDR3aa: CASSQVPSGSGSPLHF; CDR3nt: TGCGCCAGCAGCCAAGTCCCCTCGGGGTCAGGTTCACCCCTCCACTTT
j_gene: TRBJ2-5; abundance: -; v_gene: TRBV5-8; d_gene: -; CDR3aa: CASSLRQAQETQYF; CDR3nt: TGTGCCAGCAGCTTGAGGCAGGCCCAAGAGACCCAGTACTTC
j_gene: TRBJ2-1; abundance: -; v_gene: TRBV7-2; d_gene: TRBD2; CDR3aa: CASSQISGGRNEQFF; CDR3nt: TGTGCCAGCAGCCAGATTAGCGGGGGGAGGAATGAGCAGTTCTTC